The clone carrying this T cell receptor beta chain was picked up a small number of times. This specimen belongs to a study of blood T cells in healthy people across ages. CDR3 size: 13 residues. Germline V gene data show CDR1 as SGHDT and CDR2 as YYEEEE. The V end was cut by 2 bases, the J end by 6 bases, with 10 bases between. Then a second PCR, running about 6 to 11 cycles, was carried out with a sample-barcoded 5' primer and a J-beta primer mix. TCRdb analysed the 5' RACE reads with MiXCR anew, one entry per CDR3 protein. Of more than 650,000 distinct CDR3 sequences in the sample, 20% to 25% were seen once.

The source is a man aged 70 or older in good health. Material for sequencing was blood. The chain links TRBV5-6 to TRBJ2-3; D is unresolved. CDR3 in DNA: TGTGCCAGCAGCTTAGACGTAGGTGATACGCAGTATTTT. Translating it yields CASSLDVGDTQYF.